A single sample is the source of the 17 T cell receptor beta chains below, sequenced in a study of sequential checkpoint blockade in melanoma. Using immunoSEQ multiplex PCR, the repertoire was profiled, and TCRdb retains in-frame clones only, with some absent. The sample includes about 22,000 clones, 80% to 90% seen only once; the top ten take roughly a tenth. Described treatment: randomized to nivolumab then ipilimumab (arm A) or the reverse (arm B). The sequencing used CD8+ T cells sorted from blood (inferred from file names), collected from a patient given nivolumab and ipilimumab in sequence. The receptors come from a human donor with melanoma.

The J gene is TRBJ2-3, the V gene TRBV4-3; 9 nucleotides match TRBD2. The CDR3 extends over 16 amino acids. Germline-derived CDR1 and CDR2 are LGHNA and YSLEER. V trimming: 3 bases; J trimming: 2 bases; junction bases outside the gene matches: 6. The CDR3 bases are TGCGCCAGCAGCCATCGTAGCGGGGGAGTCACAGATACGCAGTATTTT. It is translated as CASSHRSGGVTDTQYF.

J is TRBJ2-5 and V is TRBV27, with a possible D match to TRBD2 (6 bases). The germline CDR1 and CDR2 sequences are MNHEY and SMNVEV (reference sequence). The CDR3 extends over 13 amino acids. With 1 base removed from V and 3 bases from J, the gap between germline ends came to 6 bases. The CDR3 coding sequence is TGTGCCAGCAGTTTATGGGGGGAAGAGACCCAGTACTTC. Amino acids: CASSLWGEETQYF.

This chain connects TRBV19 to TRBJ2-1, with D possibly being TRBD1 (6 bases). Germline CDR1 reads LNHDA; CDR2 reads SQIVND (reference sequence). V lost 4 bases, J lost 7 bases, and 23 bases lay in between. The CDR3 is 17 residues long. The CDR3 coding sequence is TGTGCCAGTAGTACCGCACCCTGGCAGGGTAGGGGGAATGAGCAGTTCTTC. Its translation is CASSTAPWQGRGNEQFF.

The chain links TRBV29-1 to TRBJ2-7, with a weak D call TRBD1 (6 bases). This CDR3 region has 13 residues. Germline CDR1 reads SQVTM; CDR2 reads ANQGSEA. Trimming shortened V by 5 bases and J by 0 bases, and 11 bases separated the two germline ends. The CDR3 protein is CSVLLRGSYEQYF. CDR3 nucleotides: TGCAGCGTTTTACTCAGGGGCTCCTACGAGCAGTACTTC.

V usage is TRBV9 and J usage is TRBJ2-3; 13 bases align to TRBD2. Per the germline V gene, CDR1 is SGDLS and CDR2 is YYNGEE. The junction had 6 bases not matched to a gene; V was cut back by 0 bases and J by 14 bases. The CDR3 sequence is 14 residues long. CDR3 residues: CASSVEGLAGPVYF. The CDR3 DNA follows: TGTGCCAGCAGCGTAGAGGGACTAGCGGGGCCCGTGTATTTT.

The V gene is TRBV6-5, the J gene TRBJ1-5; 8 nucleotides match TRBD1. The J segment lost 6 bases and the V segment lost 0 bases, leaving 7 bases of the junction unmatched. Germline CDR1 and CDR2: MNHEY and SVGAGI. This CDR3 has 16 amino acids. The CDR3 protein is CASSYSAQGASQPQHF. CDR3 DNA sequence: TGTGCCAGCAGTTACTCAGCTCAGGGGGCAAGTCAGCCCCAGCATTTT.

The V call is TRBV6-1, the J call TRBJ1-1; D might be TRBD1 (5 bases). Between the trimmed V and J ends, which lost 4 bases and 0 bases, there was a span of 18 bases. CDR1 and CDR2 from the germline V gene are MNHNS and SASEGT. This CDR3 spans 17 amino acids. DNA for the CDR3: TGTGCCAGCAGTGCCGGGGCGGGGGAGCTTATGAACACTGAAGCTTTCTTT. Protein sequence: CASSAGAGELMNTEAFF.

The chain employs TRBV5-1 and TRBJ1-5, with a possible D match to TRBD1 (5 bases). Germline V gives CDR1 SGHRS, CDR2 YFSETQ. This CDR3 comprises 14 residues. The V and J ends lost 0 bases and 7 bases respectively, with 11 bases between them. The CDR3 is CASSLDPRGQPQHF. The CDR3 DNA follows: TGCGCCAGCAGCTTGGATCCTCGGGGGCAGCCCCAGCATTTT.

The chain employs TRBV7-8 and TRBJ2-5, with D uncertain. Germline V gene data show CDR1 as SGHVS and CDR2 as FQNEAQ. The CDR3 has 16 residues. V shed 3 bases and J shed 2 bases, with 16 bases lying between them. In nucleotides, the CDR3 is TGTGCCAGCAGCTTTTTAAAGGTTGGAGATCAAGAGACCCAGTACTTC. Translation: CASSFLKVGDQETQYF.

This clone showed up just a few times. The chain joins TRBV10-1 to TRBJ2-5; the match to TRBD2 covers 13 bases. The end of the DNA is better explained by TRBJ2-7, so the J call may be wrong. The CDR3 sequence is 17 residues long. Germline V CDR1 and CDR2: WNHNN, SYGVQD (reference sequence). The CDR3: CASSEVTSGGKTYEQYF. The CDR3 nucleotides are TGCGCCAGCAGTGAGGTGACTAGCGGGGGGAAAACCTACGAGCAGTACTTC.

The V gene is TRBV5-5, the J gene TRBJ2-1; a possible D gene is TRBD2 (7 bases). The germline CDR1 and CDR2 sequences are SGHKS and YYEKEE (reference sequence). The CDR3 consists of 13 residues. Trimming removed 5 bases from V and 12 bases from J, with 18 bases in between. The CDR3 is CASRSTQGRGQFF. The CDR3 DNA reads as TGTGCCAGCAGATCTACCCAGGGGAGGGGGCAGTTCTTC.

The V and J genes are TRBV11-2 and TRBJ2-7; D is unresolved. CDR1 is SGHAT, CDR2 FQNNGV, per germline. Trimming removed 5 bases at V and 3 bases at J, with 8 bases between. The CDR3 extends over 12 amino acids. The CDR3 DNA reads as TGTGCCAGCAGCGCTACTTACTACGAGCAGTACTTC. Protein: CASSATYYEQYF.

The chain links TRBV6-1 to TRBJ2-2, with TRBD2 as a possible D gene (5 bases). This CDR3 comprises 13 residues. V lost 6 bases and J lost 5, with 10 bases in between. Per the germline V gene, CDR1 is MNHNS and CDR2 is SASEGT. As DNA, the CDR3 is TGTGCCAGCAGCCTCACTAGGACCGGGGAGCTGTTTTTT. This encodes CASSLTRTGELFF.

This clone was found a few times. The CDR3 DNA is TGTGCCAGCAGCTTTCCACAGGGAGTAGGCACTGAAGCTTTCTTT. Amino acids: CASSFPQGVGTEAFF. V usage is TRBV5-6 and J usage is TRBJ1-1; D is possibly TRBD1 (6 bases). The V end lost 2 bases, the J end lost 4 bases, and 15 bases lay between the germline ends. CDR1 SGHDT and CDR2 YYEEEE come from the germline V gene. The CDR3 is 15 amino acids.

The rearrangement uses TRBV27 and TRBJ1-5; D not resolved. Germline loops: CDR1 MNHEY, CDR2 SMNVEV (reference sequence). The ends were cut back, 0 bases at V and 0 bases at J, with 9 bases in the middle. The CDR3 totals 16 residues. CDR3 sequence reads: CASSLSAVASNQPQHF. The CDR3 bases are TGTGCCAGCAGTTTATCGGCAGTCGCTAGCAATCAGCCCCAGCATTTT.

The genes are TRBV7-6 and TRBJ2-3, with TRBD2 as a possible D gene (6 bases). CDR1 SGHVS and CDR2 FNYEAQ come from the germline V gene. The CDR3 totals 16 residues. V dropped 1 base and J dropped 0 bases, with 11 bases sitting between them. CDR3: CASSLGPGSSTDTQYF. The DNA for the CDR3 is TGTGCCAGCAGCTTAGGACCCGGGAGTAGCACAGATACGCAGTATTTT. The full variable domain, in which reference TRBV7-6 and TRBJ2-3 provide the parts outside the CDR3, is GAGVSQSPRYKVTKRGQDVALRCDPISGHVSLYWYRQALGQGPEFLTYFNYEAQQDKSGLPNDRFSAERPEGSISTLTIQRTEQRDSAMYRCASSLGPGSSTDTQYFGPGTRLTVL.

This clone showed up just once. This sequence joins TRBV7-8 and TRBJ1-5; 8 bases are a match to TRBD1. After removal of 3 bases from V and 7 bases from J, the junction contained 2 bases not matched to a gene. The CDR3 has 13 amino acids. Germline lookup yields CDR1 SGHVS and CDR2 FQNEAQ. The CDR3 DNA reads as TGTGCCAGCAGCTTTGGACAGGGACAGCCCCAGCATTTT. This codes for CASSFGQGQPQHF.